Shown below are 4 T cell receptor beta chains from a single sample sequenced in a study of somatic mutations in cytotoxic T cells in rheumatoid arthritis. The assay was immunoSEQ multiplex PCR, and TCRdb's table has in-frame clones only and misses some. This sample has 35,000 to 40,000 clones, with roughly 80% found just once. Sequenced sample: CD8+ T cells sorted from blood. All receptors derive from a man in his forties in good health.

The V gene is TRBV28, the J gene TRBJ1-5; D not resolved. The CDR3 runs 14 residues. V was pared by 8 bases and J by 1 base, with 12 bases between. In germline, CDR1 is MDHEN, CDR2 SYDVKM. The DNA of the CDR3 is TGTGCCAGCTGCCCCGGAGCAAGCAATCAGCCCCAGCATTTT. Translated: CASCPGASNQPQHF.

The chain combines TRBV27 with TRBJ2-7; no firm D call. CDR3 length equals 13 residues. The germline V gene encodes CDR1 MNHEY and CDR2 SMNVEV (reference sequence). Trimming took 3 bases from V and 2 from J, leaving 8 bases between them. In DNA, the CDR3 is TGTGCCAGCAGTTTTGCATTGCCCTACGAGCAGTACTTC. Amino acids: CASSFALPYEQYF.

The chain is built from TRBV11-1 and TRBJ2-3, with 13 bases fitting TRBD2. The CDR3 is made up of 17 amino acids. Germline assignment: CDR1 SGHAT and CDR2 FQDESV (reference sequence). V lost 5 bases to trimming and J lost 8 bases; unmatched junction nucleotides: 13. CDR3 DNA: TGTGCCAGCAGCGGGGGGACTAGCGGGAACGGAGAAGGTACGCAGTATTTT. This gives the protein CASSGGTSGNGEGTQYF.

The gene calls are TRBV7-9 and TRBJ2-1; 9 bases align to TRBD1. CDR3 length: 18 residues. V lost 7 bases and J lost 3; bases outside the gene matches: 16. The germline V gene has CDR1 SEHNR and CDR2 FQNEAQ (reference sequence). The chain's CDR3 is CASTDFGNRDRDYNEQFF. The DNA for the CDR3 is TGTGCCAGCACCGATTTTGGTAACCGGGACAGGGACTACAATGAGCAGTTCTTC.